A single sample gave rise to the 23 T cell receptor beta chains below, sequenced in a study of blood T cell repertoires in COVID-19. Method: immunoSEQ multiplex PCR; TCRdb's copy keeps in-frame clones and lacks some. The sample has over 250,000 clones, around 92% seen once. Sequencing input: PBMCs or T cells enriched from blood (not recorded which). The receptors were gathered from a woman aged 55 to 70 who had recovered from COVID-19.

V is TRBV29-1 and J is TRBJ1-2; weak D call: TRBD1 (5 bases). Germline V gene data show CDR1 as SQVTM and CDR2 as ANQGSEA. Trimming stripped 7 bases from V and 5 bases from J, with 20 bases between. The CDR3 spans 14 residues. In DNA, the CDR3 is TGCAGCGCCCTTGGGGCAGGCGCCGGGTATGGCTACACCTTC. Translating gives CSALGAGAGYGYTF.

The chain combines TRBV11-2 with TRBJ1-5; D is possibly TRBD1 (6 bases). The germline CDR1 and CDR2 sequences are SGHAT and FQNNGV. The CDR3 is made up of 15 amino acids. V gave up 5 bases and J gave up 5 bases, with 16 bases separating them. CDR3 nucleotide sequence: TGTGCCAGCAGCGCAGGGGCGGGCGCGGATCAGCCCCAGCATTTT. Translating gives CASSAGAGADQPQHF. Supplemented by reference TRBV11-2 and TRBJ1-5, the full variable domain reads EAGVAQSPRYKIIEKRQSVAFWCNPISGHATLYWYQQILGQGPKLLIQFQNNGVVDDSQLPKDRFSAERLKGVDSTLKIQPAKLEDSAVYLCASSAGAGADQPQHFGDGTRLSIL.

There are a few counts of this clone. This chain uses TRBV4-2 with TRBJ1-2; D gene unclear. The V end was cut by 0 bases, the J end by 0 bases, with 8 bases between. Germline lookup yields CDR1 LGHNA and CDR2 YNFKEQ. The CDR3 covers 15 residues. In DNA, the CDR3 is TGTGCCAGCAGCCAAGATTACAACGCTAACTATGGCTACACCTTC. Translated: CASSQDYNANYGYTF.

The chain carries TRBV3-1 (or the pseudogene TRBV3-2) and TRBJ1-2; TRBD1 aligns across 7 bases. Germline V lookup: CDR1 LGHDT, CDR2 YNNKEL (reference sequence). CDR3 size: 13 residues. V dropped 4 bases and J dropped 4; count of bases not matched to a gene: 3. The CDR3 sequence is CASSPQGSYGYTF. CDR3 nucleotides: TGTGCCAGCAGCCCACAGGGGAGCTATGGCTACACCTTC.

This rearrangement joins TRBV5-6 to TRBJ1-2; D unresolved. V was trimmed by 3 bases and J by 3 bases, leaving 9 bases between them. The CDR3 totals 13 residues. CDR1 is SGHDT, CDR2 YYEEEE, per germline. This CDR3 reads CASSYQTDYGYTF. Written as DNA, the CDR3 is TGTGCCAGCAGCTACCAAACAGACTATGGCTACACCTTC.

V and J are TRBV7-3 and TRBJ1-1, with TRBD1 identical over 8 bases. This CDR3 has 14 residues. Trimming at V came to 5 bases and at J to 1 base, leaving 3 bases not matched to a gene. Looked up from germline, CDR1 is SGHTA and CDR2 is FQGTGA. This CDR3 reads CASSEQGGNTEAFF. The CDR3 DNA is TGTGCCAGCAGCGAACAGGGGGGGAACACTGAAGCTTTCTTT.

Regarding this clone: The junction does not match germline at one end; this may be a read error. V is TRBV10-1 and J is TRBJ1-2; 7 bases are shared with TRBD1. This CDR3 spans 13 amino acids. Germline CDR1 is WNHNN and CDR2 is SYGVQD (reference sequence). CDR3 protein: CASIEGARYGYTF. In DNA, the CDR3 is TGCGCCAGCATTGAGGGGGCGAGATATGGCTACACCTTC.

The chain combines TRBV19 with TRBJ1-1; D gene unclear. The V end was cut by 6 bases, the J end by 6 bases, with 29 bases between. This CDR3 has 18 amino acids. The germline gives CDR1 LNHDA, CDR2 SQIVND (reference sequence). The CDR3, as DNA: TGTGCCAGTAGCCCCACGCTCGTTTCAGGCTCATCTTCGGCTGAAGCTTTCTTT. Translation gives CASSPTLVSGSSSAEAFF.

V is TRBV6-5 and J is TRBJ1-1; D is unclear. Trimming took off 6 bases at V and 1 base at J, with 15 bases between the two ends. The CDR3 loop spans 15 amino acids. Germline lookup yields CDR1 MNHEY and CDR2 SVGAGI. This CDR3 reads CASSPPGRENTEAFF. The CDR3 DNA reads TGTGCCAGCAGCCCGCCCGGGCGGGAGAACACTGAAGCTTTCTTT.

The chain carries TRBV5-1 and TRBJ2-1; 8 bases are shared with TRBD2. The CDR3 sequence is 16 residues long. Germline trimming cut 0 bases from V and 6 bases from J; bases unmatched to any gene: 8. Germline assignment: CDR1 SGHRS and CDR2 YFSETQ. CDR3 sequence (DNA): TGCGCCAGCAGCTTGGCTACGGGAGGGCCCATCAATGAGCAGTTCTTC. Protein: CASSLATGGPINEQFF.

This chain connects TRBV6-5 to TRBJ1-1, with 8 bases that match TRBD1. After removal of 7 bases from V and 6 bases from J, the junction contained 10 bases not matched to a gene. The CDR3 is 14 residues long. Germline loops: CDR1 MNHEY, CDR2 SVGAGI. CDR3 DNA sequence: TGTGCCAGCATAATCGTCCCGGGACAGGCTGAAGCTTTCTTT. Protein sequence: CASIIVPGQAEAFF.

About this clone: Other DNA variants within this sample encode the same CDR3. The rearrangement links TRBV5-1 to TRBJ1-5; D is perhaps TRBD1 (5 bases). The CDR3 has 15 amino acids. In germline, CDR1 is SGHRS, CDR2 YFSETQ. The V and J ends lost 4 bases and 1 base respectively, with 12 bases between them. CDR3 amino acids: CASSRGEGSNQPQHF. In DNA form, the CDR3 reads TGCGCCAGCAGCAGAGGGGAGGGGAGCAATCAGCCCCAGCATTTT.

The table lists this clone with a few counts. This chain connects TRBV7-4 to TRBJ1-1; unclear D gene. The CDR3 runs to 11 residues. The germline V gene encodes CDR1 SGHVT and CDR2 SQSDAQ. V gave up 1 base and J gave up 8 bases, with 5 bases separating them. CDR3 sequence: CASSLVEEAFF. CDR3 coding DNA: TGTGCCAGCAGCTTAGTAGAAGAAGCTTTCTTT.

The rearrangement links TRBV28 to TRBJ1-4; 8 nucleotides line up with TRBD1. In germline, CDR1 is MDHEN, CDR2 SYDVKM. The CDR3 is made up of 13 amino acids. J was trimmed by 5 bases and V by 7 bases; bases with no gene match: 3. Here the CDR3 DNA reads TGTGCCAGCACGGGACAGGTGAATGAAAAACTGTTTTTT. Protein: CASTGQVNEKLFF.

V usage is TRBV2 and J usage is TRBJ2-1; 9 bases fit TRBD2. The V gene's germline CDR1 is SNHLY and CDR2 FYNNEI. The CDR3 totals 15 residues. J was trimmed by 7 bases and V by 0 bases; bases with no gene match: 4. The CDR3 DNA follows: TGTGCCAGCAGTGAAGCGCTTAGCGGGGGAAATGAGCAGTTCTTC. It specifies CASSEALSGGNEQFF.

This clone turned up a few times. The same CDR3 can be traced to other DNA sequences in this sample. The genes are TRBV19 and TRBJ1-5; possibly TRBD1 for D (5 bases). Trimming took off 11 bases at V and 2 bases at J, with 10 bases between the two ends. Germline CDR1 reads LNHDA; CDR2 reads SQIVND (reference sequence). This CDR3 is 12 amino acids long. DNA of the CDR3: TGTGCCTCTAAAGGGGGCAATCAGCCCCAGCATTTT. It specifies CASKGGNQPQHF.

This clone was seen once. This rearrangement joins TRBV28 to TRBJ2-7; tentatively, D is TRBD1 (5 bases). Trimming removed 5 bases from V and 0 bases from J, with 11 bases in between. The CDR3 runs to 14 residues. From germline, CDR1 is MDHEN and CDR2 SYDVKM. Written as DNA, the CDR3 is TGTGCCAGCAGTACCTGGGGCGGCTCCTACGAGCAGTACTTC. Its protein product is CASSTWGGSYEQYF.

CDR3 in DNA: TGTGCCAGCAGCTTTCAGGGGATGACTGAAGCTTTCTTT. Translated, it gives CASSFQGMTEAFF. The rearrangement uses TRBV11-2 and TRBJ1-1, with a weak D call TRBD1 (6 bases). V was pared by 3 bases and J by 5 bases, with 10 bases between. The CDR3 length is 13 residues. Germline CDR1 is SGHAT and CDR2 is FQNNGV.

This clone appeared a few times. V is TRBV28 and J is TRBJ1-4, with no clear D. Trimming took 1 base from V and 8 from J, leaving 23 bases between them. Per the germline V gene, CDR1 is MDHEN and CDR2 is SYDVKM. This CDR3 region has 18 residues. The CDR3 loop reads CASSLSRLIVGGREKLFF. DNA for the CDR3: TGTGCCAGCAGTTTATCCCGGCTAATAGTTGGAGGGAGGGAAAAACTGTTTTTT.

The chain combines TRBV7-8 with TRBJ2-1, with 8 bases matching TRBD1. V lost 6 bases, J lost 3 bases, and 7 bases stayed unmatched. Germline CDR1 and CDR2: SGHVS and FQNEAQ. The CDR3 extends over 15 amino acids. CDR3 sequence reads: CASRSTGALYNEQFF. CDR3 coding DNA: TGTGCCAGCAGGTCGACAGGGGCCCTCTACAATGAGCAGTTCTTC.

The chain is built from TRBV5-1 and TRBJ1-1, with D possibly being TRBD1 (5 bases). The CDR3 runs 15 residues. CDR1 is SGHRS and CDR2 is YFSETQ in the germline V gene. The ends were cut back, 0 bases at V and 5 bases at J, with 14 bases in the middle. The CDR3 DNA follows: TGCGCCAGCAGCTTGGGTCGGGACTGGGAGACTGAAGCTTTCTTT. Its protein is CASSLGRDWETEAFF.

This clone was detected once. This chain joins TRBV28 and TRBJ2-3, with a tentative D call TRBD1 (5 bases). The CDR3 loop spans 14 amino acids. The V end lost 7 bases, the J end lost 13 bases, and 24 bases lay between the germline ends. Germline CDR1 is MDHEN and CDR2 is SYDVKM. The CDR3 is CASINSQGSWQEYF. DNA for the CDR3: TGTGCCAGCATCAATAGTCAGGGTTCTTGGCAGGAGTATTTT.

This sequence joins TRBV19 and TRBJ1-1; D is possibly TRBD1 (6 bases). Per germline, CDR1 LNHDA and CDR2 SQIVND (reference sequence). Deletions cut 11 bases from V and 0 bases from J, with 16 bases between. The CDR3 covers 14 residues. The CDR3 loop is CASNQGKMNTEAFF. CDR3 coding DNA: TGTGCCTCCAATCAGGGGAAAATGAACACTGAAGCTTTCTTT.